These 10 T cell receptor beta chains were all obtained from the same sample, sequenced in a study of T cell responses to AZD1222 COVID-19 vaccine. The assay was immunoSEQ multiplex PCR, and TCRdb's table has in-frame clones only and misses some. The sample carries 150,000 or so clones, around 93% recorded once. Specimen: peripheral blood, collected on day 0 of AZD1222 vaccination. The origin of the receptors is an adult in good health.

V usage is TRBV7-6 and J usage is TRBJ2-1, with D uncertain. The CDR3 covers 15 residues. Germline CDR1 reads SGHVS; CDR2 reads FNYEAQ. V was pared by 1 base and J by 10 bases, with 17 bases between. CDR3 loop: CASSLEVAGTREQFF. The CDR3 nucleotides read TGTGCCAGCAGCTTAGAGGTAGCCGGAACCCGGGAGCAGTTCTTC.

The rearrangement links TRBV5-4 to TRBJ1-2, with a weak D call TRBD1 (6 bases). Trimming left V 7 bases short and J 4 bases short, with 14 bases between. Germline CDR1 reads SGHNT; CDR2 reads YYREEE (reference sequence). The CDR3 has 13 residues. For the CDR3, the DNA is TGTGCCAGCGGGGACACGACGCCCTATGGCTACACCTTC. Its translation: CASGDTTPYGYTF.

The J gene is TRBJ2-1, the V gene TRBV19; TRBD1 aligns across 8 bases. The CDR3 has 12 residues. J was trimmed by 7 bases and V by 7 bases; bases with no gene match: 3. From germline, CDR1 is LNHDA and CDR2 SQIVND (reference sequence). CDR3 DNA: TGTGCCAGTACCAGGGGGCCGAATGAGCAGTTCTTC. It is translated as CASTRGPNEQFF.

This clone was seen only once. This chain uses TRBV7-6 with TRBJ2-7; 9 positions match TRBD1. J was trimmed by 3 bases and V by 1 base; bases with no gene match: 7. Per germline, CDR1 SGHVS and CDR2 FNYEAQ. This CDR3 has 16 amino acids. The CDR3 bases are TGTGCCAGCAGCTTAGGGACAACGGGACAGGGCTACGAGCAGTACTTC. Translated: CASSLGTTGQGYEQYF.

V gene TRBV30 combines with J gene TRBJ1-6, with D possibly TRBD1 on 5 matching bases. The CDR3 length is 13 residues. V shed 3 bases and J shed 10 bases, with 13 bases lying between them. The germline V gene has CDR1 GTSNPN and CDR2 SVGIG (reference sequence). In DNA, the CDR3 is TGTGCCTGGAGAGGGGACTCCCCCTCACCCCTCCACTTT. The encoded protein is CAWRGDSPSPLHF.

CDR3 sequence reads: CASSLRDNYGYTF. The CDR3 region has the DNA TGTGCCAGCAGCCTCAGGGATAACTATGGCTACACCTTC. The chain uses TRBV7-9 and TRBJ1-2; maybe TRBD1 (5 bases). Looked up from germline, CDR1 is SEHNR and CDR2 is FQNEAQ (reference sequence). V was shortened by 5 bases and J by 1 base, with 8 bases between the two germline ends. This CDR3 contains 13 residues.

In this sample, this clone turned up a few times. This chain joins TRBV6-5 and TRBJ1-4, with a possible D match to TRBD1 (5 bases). Germline V CDR1 and CDR2: MNHEY, SVGAGI. CDR3 length equals 15 residues. The germline V and J ends were trimmed by 2 bases and 8 bases, with 15 bases remaining between them. This chain's CDR3 is CASSYPAGGIEKLFF. The CDR3 DNA follows: TGTGCCAGCAGTTACCCTGCCGGGGGGATCGAAAAACTGTTTTTT.

The chain uses TRBV7-9 and TRBJ1-1; unclear D gene. Trimming took off 0 bases at V and 3 bases at J, with 8 bases between the two ends. The CDR3 is 14 residues long. Germline V gives CDR1 SEHNR, CDR2 FQNEAQ (reference sequence). The CDR3 reads CASSLAVGDTEAFF. CDR3 nucleotides: TGTGCCAGCAGCTTAGCGGTCGGGGACACTGAAGCTTTCTTT.

The J gene is TRBJ2-4, the V gene TRBV30, with D hard to call. Looked up from germline, CDR1 is GTSNPN and CDR2 is SVGIG (reference sequence). The CDR3 consists of 15 residues. The V gene lost 0 bases and the J gene lost 4 bases, with 13 bases spanning the gap. The CDR3 spells CAWSVESPSKNIQYF. In nucleotides, the CDR3 is TGTGCCTGGAGTGTAGAGAGTCCTTCGAAAAACATTCAGTACTTC. Full variable domain (outside the CDR3, taken from reference TRBV30 and TRBJ2-4): SQTIHQWPATLVQPVGSPLSLECTVEGTSNPNLYWYRQAAGRGLQLLFYSVGIGQISSEVPQNLSASRPQDRQFILSSKKLLLSDSGFYLCAWSVESPSKNIQYFGAGTRLSVL.

The CDR3 here is CASSGTGGSSYNSPLHF. For the CDR3, the DNA is TGTGCCAGCAGTGGAACAGGGGGAAGCTCCTATAATTCACCCCTCCACTTT. The chain combines TRBV25-1 with TRBJ1-6; TRBD1 matches at 8 bases. V lost 4 bases to trimming and J lost 0 bases; unmatched junction nucleotides: 5. Germline lookup yields CDR1 MGHDK and CDR2 SYGVNS. The CDR3 has 17 amino acids.